A selection of T cell receptor beta chains follows, all from one sample in a study of T cell responses to AZD1222 COVID-19 vaccine. Assay used: immunoSEQ multiplex PCR; TCRdb lists only in-frame clones, some missing. The data show roughly 140,000 clones, with around 89% seen just once and approximately 2.3% held by the top ten. Source: peripheral blood, taken on day 0 of AZD1222 vaccination. The source is an adult in good health. CDR3s include the opening cysteine and the closing phenylalanine or tryptophan. A D gene is named only where the DNA matches it firmly.

d_gene | j_gene | v_gene | CDR3aa
. | TRBJ2-7 | TRBV27 | CASSPRDRSYEQYF
TRBD2 | TRBJ2-7 | TRBV6-2/TRBV6-3 | CASSFEGVLAGFYEQYF
. | TRBJ1-5 | TRBV19 | CASSIVRSNQPQHF
. | TRBJ2-7 | TRBV4-1 | CASSRDPSTSGYEQYF
. | TRBJ1-3 | TRBV6-5 | CASSWTQGSGNTIYF
TRBD1 | TRBJ2-7 | TRBV11-1 | CASSLGQGGFEQYF
TRBD1 | TRBJ1-6 | TRBV5-6 | CASSWRTGHNSPLHF
. | TRBJ1-2 | TRBV7-9 | CASSLSRDNGPGGYTF
. | TRBJ2-2 | TRBV25-1 | CASSEGLESTGELFF
. | TRBJ1-2 | TRBV4-2 | CASSPQEGKVWDGYTF
. | TRBJ2-6 | TRBV6-5 | CASSFLNAGANVLTF
. | TRBJ2-7 | TRBV19 | CASSNQGGYEQYF
. | TRBJ1-1 | TRBV27 | CASSPYPDRLNTEAFF
. | TRBJ1-1 | TRBV14 | CASSQGNLGNTEAFF
TRBD2 | TRBJ2-7 | TRBV9 | CASSASGGGRAVEQYF
TRBD2 | TRBJ2-7 | TRBV28 | CASSLSVGLGTTAYEQYF
TRBD1 | TRBJ2-7 | TRBV2 | CASSVGQGTHEQYF
TRBD1 | TRBJ2-3 | TRBV7-2 | CASSPDRGLVADTQYF
. | TRBJ2-2 | TRBV7-3 | CASSIPGVGELFF
. | TRBJ1-1 | TRBV5-1 | CASKTESGLRGTEAFF
TRBD1 | TRBJ2-2 | TRBV29-1 | CSVEPRGTANTGELFF
. | TRBJ2-7 | TRBV6-2/TRBV6-3 | CASSLDGGNPARSYEQYF